Below are 4 T cell receptor beta chains sequenced from a single sample in a study of CD8+ T cells in alopecia areata. Described treatment: oral pan-JAK inhibitor, 5-10 mg twice daily. Once RNA had been extracted, it was reverse transcribed into cDNA to act as the sequencing template. Assay used: immunoSEQ multiplex PCR; TCRdb lists only in-frame clones, some missing. The sample contains approximately 280,000 clones, 55% to 70% of which appear only once. Sequencing was performed on CD4+ T cells sorted from blood, taken at week 24, from a patient treated with tofacitinib. These receptors came from a human donor with alopecia areata.

The gene calls are TRBV19 and TRBJ1-4; a possible D gene is TRBD1 (6 bases). CDR1 is LNHDA and CDR2 is SQIVND in the germline V gene (reference sequence). The ends were cut back, 0 bases at V and 8 bases at J, with 16 bases in the middle. The CDR3 has 16 residues. Here the CDR3 DNA reads TGTGCCAGTAGTATAGACCCCAGGGGACCACCGGAAAAACTGTTTTTT. This codes for CASSIDPRGPPEKLFF.

The chain couples TRBV20-1 to TRBJ2-5; D is ambiguous. V was shortened by 3 bases and J by 2 bases, with 4 bases between the two germline ends. The V gene's germline CDR1 is DFQATT and CDR2 SNEGSKA (reference sequence). The CDR3 is 11 residues long. CDR3 region: CSASQQETQYF. As DNA, the CDR3 is TGCAGTGCTAGCCAGCAAGAGACCCAGTACTTC.

In regard to this clone: The sample contains more than one DNA sequence encoding this CDR3. The chain joins TRBV29-1 to TRBJ2-3; D remains unclear. CDR1 is SQVTM, CDR2 ANQGSEA, per germline. The CDR3 is 11 amino acids. Trimming removed 4 bases from V and 5 bases from J, with 7 bases in between. DNA of the CDR3: TGCAGCGTTGCCCCAGGAGATACGCAGTATTTT. This codes for CSVAPGDTQYF.

The chain joins TRBV11-2 to TRBJ1-6; D possibly corresponds to TRBD1 (6 bases). The germline V and J ends were trimmed by 5 bases and 7 bases, with 15 bases remaining between them. This CDR3 has 15 amino acids. CDR1 is SGHAT and CDR2 is FQNNGV in the germline V gene. CDR3 sequence reads: CASSPRAGQNSPLHF. The DNA for the CDR3 is TGTGCCAGCAGCCCTCGGGCGGGACAAAATTCACCCCTCCACTTT.